The clone carrying this TCR beta chain has just one count. Its antigen is unknown. This sample is drawn from a study of OX40 agonist ivuxolimab in advanced cancers. Across the study: With a range of roughly 20 to 79, age averaged approximately 60 years, and 75% to 90% were male.

Study-wide results and caveats: Antigen specificity remained undetermined for the expanded peripheral T cells.

V was trimmed by 6 bases and J by 0 bases, leaving 11 bases between them. CDR3 length equals 14 residues. Germline-derived CDR1 and CDR2 are SGHRS and YFSETQ. Repertoires were generated with immunoSEQ multiplex PCR, while TCRdb's copy carries only in-frame clones and drops some. Among about 82,000 clones listed, around 85% were seen once. The sample here was CD4+ or CD8+ T cells sorted from blood, taken in a trial of the OX40 agonist ivuxolimab. This sequence joins TRBV5-1 and TRBJ2-3, with D perhaps matching TRBD1 (6 bases). The sequence was obtained from an adult with an advanced solid tumor such as melanoma, head and neck, liver or kidney cancer. CDR3 coding DNA: TGCGCCAGCATCAGAGGACAGAGCACAGATACGCAGTATTTT. It encodes CASIRGQSTDTQYF.